Following are 9 T cell receptor beta chains from one sample sequenced in a study of T cell responses to AZD1222 COVID-19 vaccine. Only in-frame clones appear in the TCRdb table, and some are missing; sequencing was by immunoSEQ multiplex PCR. Of about 120,000 clones listed, more than 85% are singletons. The specimen comprised peripheral blood, sampled on day 0 of AZD1222 vaccination. Source of these receptors: an adult in good health.

For the CDR3, the DNA is TGTGCCAGCAGTTTTGGACCTAACAGGGGGAATCAGCCCCAGCATTTT. Translating it yields CASSFGPNRGNQPQHF. The V gene is TRBV27, the J gene TRBJ1-5; TRBD1 aligns across 8 bases. CDR3 length equals 16 residues. J lost 4 bases, V lost 3 bases, and 8 bases had no gene match. Germline lookup yields CDR1 MNHEY and CDR2 SMNVEV (reference sequence).

This clone was seen a handful of times. This chain connects TRBV7-9 to TRBJ2-7; D gene unclear. The CDR3 extends over 13 amino acids. The V gene lost 1 base and the J gene lost 5 bases, with 9 bases spanning the gap. In germline, CDR1 is SEHNR, CDR2 FQNEAQ (reference sequence). The CDR3 spells CASSLVQADEQYF. DNA for the CDR3: TGTGCCAGCAGCTTAGTCCAGGCAGACGAGCAGTACTTC.

This clone has a handful of counts. The chain carries TRBV30 and TRBJ1-2; TRBD1 matches at 8 bases. Losses at the gene ends were 3 bases for V and 4 bases for J; bases not matched to a gene: 13. The CDR3 has 16 residues. CDR1 and CDR2 (germline): GTSNPN, SVGIG (reference sequence). The chain's CDR3 is CAWRPGRGLDRYGYTF. CDR3 sequence (DNA): TGTGCCTGGAGGCCGGGCAGGGGGCTAGATCGCTATGGCTACACCTTC.

The chain employs TRBV11-3 and TRBJ2-3; the D call may be TRBD1 or TRBD2 (7 bases each). V lost 5 bases and J lost 3, with 15 bases in between. There are 15 residues in the CDR3. Germline assignment: CDR1 SGHNT and CDR2 YENEEA. For the CDR3, the DNA is TGTGCCAGCAGCAAGCAGGGGGGGAGGACAGATACGCAGTATTTT. It specifies CASSKQGGRTDTQYF.

This chain uses TRBV28 with TRBJ2-1; 7 bases match TRBD2. Trimming removed 4 bases from V and 4 bases from J; junction bases left unmatched: 7. Germline V gene sequence: CDR1 MDHEN, CDR2 SYDVKM. The length of the CDR3 is 15 residues. CDR3 bases: TGTGCCAGCAGTTCCCTCGCGGGAGCATACAATGAGCAGTTCTTC. The encoded protein is CASSSLAGAYNEQFF.

The rearrangement joins TRBV28 to TRBJ1-4; D ambiguous. The germline V and J ends were trimmed by 3 bases and 5 bases, with 10 bases remaining between them. Germline V gives CDR1 MDHEN, CDR2 SYDVKM. This CDR3 spans 14 amino acids. CDR3 region: CASSLIHWNEKLFF. The CDR3 DNA is TGTGCCAGCAGTTTGATCCACTGGAATGAAAAACTGTTTTTT.

In nucleotides, the CDR3 is TGTGCCAGCAGTCCCCTTGACTCCCGGGGCGAGACCCAGTACTTC. This encodes CASSPLDSRGETQYF. The chain has TRBV27 and TRBJ2-5; the D call may be TRBD1 or TRBD2 (5 bases each). This CDR3 region has 15 residues. The germline gives CDR1 MNHEY, CDR2 SMNVEV (reference sequence). Trimming left V 5 bases short and J 5 bases short, with 18 bases between.

The rearrangement links TRBV4-1 to TRBJ1-1, with D possibly being TRBD1 (5 bases). CDR1 and CDR2 from the germline V gene are MGHRA and YSYEKL. The V end was cut by 2 bases, the J end by 1 base, with 11 bases between. The CDR3 sequence is 15 residues long. CDR3 loop: CASSQLGLRNTEAFF. CDR3 DNA: TGCGCCAGCAGCCAACTGGGACTGCGGAACACTGAAGCTTTCTTT.

The chain links TRBV29-1 to TRBJ1-2; D is unclear. The germline CDR1 and CDR2 sequences are SQVTM and ANQGSEA. Trimming stripped 4 bases from V and 5 bases from J, with 23 bases between. This CDR3 has 16 amino acids. The CDR3 reads CSVAEYRRAREYGYTF. DNA of the CDR3: TGCAGCGTTGCAGAGTATCGGAGGGCGCGGGAGTATGGCTACACCTTC.